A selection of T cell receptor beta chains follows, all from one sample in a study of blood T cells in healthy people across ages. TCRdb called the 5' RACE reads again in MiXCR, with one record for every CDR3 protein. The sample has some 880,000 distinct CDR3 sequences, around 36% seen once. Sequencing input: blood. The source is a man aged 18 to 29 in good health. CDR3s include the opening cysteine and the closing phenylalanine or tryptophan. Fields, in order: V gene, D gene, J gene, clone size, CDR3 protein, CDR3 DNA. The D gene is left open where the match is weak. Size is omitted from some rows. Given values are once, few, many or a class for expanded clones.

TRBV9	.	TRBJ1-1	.	CASSASANTEAFF	TGTGCCAGCTCGGCCAGCGCTAACACTGAAGCTTTCTTT
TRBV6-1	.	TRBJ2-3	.	CAGRGGAAEYTQYF	TGTGCCGGTAGGGGCGGCGCGGCCGAGTATACGCAGTATTTT
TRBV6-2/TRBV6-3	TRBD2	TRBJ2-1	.	CASSGTSGNNEQFF	TGTGCCAGCTCAGGGACTAGCGGGAACAATGAGCAGTTCTTC
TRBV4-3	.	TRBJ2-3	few	CASSQGRDWEADTQYF	TGCGCCAGCAGCCAAGGCCGCGACTGGGAGGCAGATACGCAGTATTTT
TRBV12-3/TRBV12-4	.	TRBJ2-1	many	CASSGGSRDNEQFF	TGTGCCAGCAGTGGGGGATCCCGGGACAATGAGCAGTTCTTC
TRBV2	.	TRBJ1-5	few	CASSEEDSFYQPQHF	TGTGCCAGCAGTGAAGAGGACAGCTTCTATCAGCCCCAGCATTTT
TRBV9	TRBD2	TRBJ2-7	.	CASSGHYGGAGEQYF	TGTGCCAGCAGCGGCCACTACGGGGGGGCAGGCGAGCAGTACTTC
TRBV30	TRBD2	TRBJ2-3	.	CAWSGAGGRTDTQYF	TGTGCCTGGAGTGGTGCGGGGGGTAGGACAGATACGCAGTATTTT
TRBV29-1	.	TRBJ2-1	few	CSVAPSRDNEQFF	TGCAGCGTTGCCCCATCCAGGGACAATGAGCAGTTCTTC
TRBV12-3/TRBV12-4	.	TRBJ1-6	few	CASSPEGGLNSPLHF	TGTGCCAGCAGTCCCGAGGGGGGTTTGAATTCACCCCTCCACTTT
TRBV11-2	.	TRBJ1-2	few	CASSLVRGSDYGYTF	TGTGCCAGCAGCTTAGTCAGGGGTTCTGACTATGGCTACACCTTC
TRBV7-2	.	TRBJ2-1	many	CASSLAFSENEQFF	TGTGCCAGCAGCTTAGCCTTTTCGGAGAATGAGCAGTTCTTC
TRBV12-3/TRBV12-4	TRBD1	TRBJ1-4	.	CASSGTVNEKLFF	TGTGCCAGCAGTGGGACAGTAAATGAAAAACTGTTTTTT